This T cell receptor beta chain was identified during a study of T cells in Graves' hyperthyroidism and ophthalmopathy. The CDR3 extends over 15 amino acids. Trimming cost V 2 bases and J 6 bases; bases outside gene matches: 10. A Clinical Activity Score of at least 3, a NOSPECS grade of at least 4 and a duration under 3 months were recorded in the ophthalmopathy patients. Every diagnosis used clinical symptoms, serum thyroxine and TRAb, thyroid ultrasound and orbital computed tomography. This clonotype has ten or more counts. TCR beta CDR3 regions were amplified from RNA. HTBI primers were used for first-round RT-PCR of the TCR CDR3. TCRdb processed the multiplex PCR reads anew with MiXCR; each CDR3 protein has one entry. The sample lists some 360,000 distinct CDR3 sequences, 15% to 20% occurring once.

Sequencing was performed on blood. The clonotype originates from a woman in her thirties or forties with Graves' ophthalmopathy. V and J are TRBV12-3 or TRBV12-4 and TRBJ2-7; 7 positions match TRBD1. The CDR3 sequence is CASSLYQGERGEQYF. The CDR3 coding sequence is TGTGCCAGCAGTTTATATCAGGGGGAGAGGGGCGAGCAGTACTTC.